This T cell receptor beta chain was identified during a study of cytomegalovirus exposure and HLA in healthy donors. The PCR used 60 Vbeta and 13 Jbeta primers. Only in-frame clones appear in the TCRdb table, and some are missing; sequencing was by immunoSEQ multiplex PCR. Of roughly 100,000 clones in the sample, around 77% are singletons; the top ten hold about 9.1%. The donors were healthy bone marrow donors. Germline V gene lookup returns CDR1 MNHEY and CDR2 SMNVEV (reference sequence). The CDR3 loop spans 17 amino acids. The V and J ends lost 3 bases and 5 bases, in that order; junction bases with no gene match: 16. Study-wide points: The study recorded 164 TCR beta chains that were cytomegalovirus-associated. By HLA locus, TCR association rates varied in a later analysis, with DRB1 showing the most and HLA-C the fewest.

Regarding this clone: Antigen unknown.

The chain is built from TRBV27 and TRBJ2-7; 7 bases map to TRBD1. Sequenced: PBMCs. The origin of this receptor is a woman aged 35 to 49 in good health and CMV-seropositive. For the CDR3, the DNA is TGTGCCAGCAGTTTCGACGGACAGGCCCATATAGAGGACGAGCAGTACTTC. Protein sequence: CASSFDGQAHIEDEQYF.